The clone carrying this T cell receptor beta chain appeared once. No antigen is known for it. Donors comprised healthy HIV-negative adults lacking recent acute infections or vaccinations. CD8 memory pooled CD45RO+ cells and CCR7-negative CD45RA+ TemRA cells. This sample is drawn from a study of shared clonotypes between healthy human individuals. In the source study's methods: In the immunoSEQ data, sequences were junction-only and lacked quality scores, so filtering differed. TCRdb keeps only in-frame clones here, not all; method: immunoSEQ multiplex PCR. That table is the source of V, J and clone size, and D and trimming were worked out from the DNA. Counted here are 80,000 to 100,000 clones, almost 70% occurring once; the ten biggest clones make up roughly 50%. Germline V gene data show CDR1 as SGHTA and CDR2 as FQGTGA. This CDR3 comprises 14 residues. The ends were cut back, 1 base at V and 7 bases at J, with 11 bases in the middle.

Study observations and caveats: Naive subsets usually exceeded memory subsets in estimated richness.

The source material was memory CD8+ T cells sorted from blood. Documented subset: CD45RO+ cells pooled with CCR7-negative TemRA cells. The source is a man aged 25-40 years in good health. The rearrangement joins TRBV7-3 to TRBJ2-1; D call uncertain. The CDR3 DNA sequence: TGTGCCAGCAGCTTAAGGAGCGACCGAAATGAGCAGTTCTTC. Protein sequence: CASSLRSDRNEQFF.